Presented here are 31 T cell receptor beta chains from one specimen sequenced in a study of cytomegalovirus exposure and HLA in healthy donors. Vbeta (60) and Jbeta (13) primers were used in the PCR. Using immunoSEQ multiplex PCR, the repertoire was profiled, and TCRdb retains in-frame clones only, with some absent. This sample has around 150,000 clones, with around 80% found just once. Specimen: PBMCs. These receptor sequences come from a woman aged 18 to 35 in good health and CMV-seronegative.

The chain links TRBV5-6 to TRBJ2-5, with 10 positions matching TRBD1. The DNA matches TRBJ2-7 better at its end, which makes the J call doubtful. The CDR3 consists of 17 residues. Germline assignment: CDR1 SGHDT and CDR2 YYEEEE. DNA of the CDR3: TGTGCCAGCAGCTCCAATTGGGGACAGGGGTTGGTCAACGAGCAGTACTTC. Translating gives CASSSNWGQGLVNEQYF.

The rearrangement links TRBV7-9 to TRBJ2-1; TRBD1 matches 9 bases. Looked up from germline, CDR1 is SEHNR and CDR2 is FQNEAQ (reference sequence). This CDR3 spans 15 amino acids. The V and J ends lost 5 bases and 6 bases, in that order; junction bases with no gene match: 8. CDR3 amino acids: CASSIPGTGINEQFF. The CDR3 nucleotides read TGTGCCAGCAGCATCCCCGGGACAGGGATCAATGAGCAGTTCTTC.

The chain combines TRBV2 with TRBJ1-1, with a possible D match to TRBD1 (6 bases). From germline, CDR1 is SNHLY and CDR2 FYNNEI. This CDR3 spans 13 amino acids. V lost 7 bases, J lost 1 base, and 10 bases lay in between. CDR3 bases: TGTGCCAGCACGGGGGGCGCGAACACTGAAGCTTTCTTT. It codes for CASTGGANTEAFF.

The gene calls are TRBV5-1 and TRBJ1-2, with D unclear. The V gene lost 3 bases and the J gene lost 4 bases, with 22 bases spanning the gap. CDR3 length: 17 residues. Germline V CDR1 and CDR2: SGHRS, YFSETQ. The CDR3 nucleotides are TGCGCCAGCAGCTCCGCGGGTTTCATCGGGTTGGGCTATGGCTACACCTTC. It codes for CASSSAGFIGLGYGYTF.

The chain combines TRBV5-1 with TRBJ2-1, with D possibly TRBD2 on 5 matching bases. There are 12 residues in the CDR3. CDR1 and CDR2 (germline): SGHRS, YFSETQ. The V end was cut by 2 bases, the J end by 8 bases, with 8 bases between. The CDR3 DNA follows: TGCGCCAGCAGCTTAATCGGGGATGAGCAGTTCTTC. This gives the protein CASSLIGDEQFF.

The CDR3 DNA is TGCGCCAGCAGCCCTTCGGGACAGAACTCCTACGAGCAGTACTTC. Its protein is CASSPSGQNSYEQYF. The chain uses TRBV5-1 and TRBJ2-5; the match to TRBD1 covers 7 bases. The DNA end favors TRBJ2-7, so the J call may be wrong. Germline assignment: CDR1 SGHRS and CDR2 YFSETQ. This CDR3 spans 15 amino acids.

The chain uses TRBV6-4 and TRBJ2-1; 10 nucleotides agree with TRBD2. The ends lost 2 bases at V and 10 bases at J; junction bases unmatched: 8. The CDR3 has 15 residues. The germline V gene encodes CDR1 MRHNA and CDR2 SNTAGT. CDR3 region: CASSDRAGGSEEQFF. The CDR3 nucleotides are TGTGCCAGCAGTGACCGAGCGGGGGGGTCTGAAGAGCAGTTCTTC.

The chain links TRBV5-1 to TRBJ1-1; D perhaps matches TRBD1 (6 bases). Germline V gives CDR1 SGHRS, CDR2 YFSETQ. This CDR3 has 13 residues. Trimming removed 2 bases at V and 6 bases at J, with 11 bases between. CDR3 sequence: CASSLTTGPEAFF. The CDR3 coding sequence is TGCGCCAGCAGCTTAACGACAGGCCCTGAAGCTTTCTTT.

The chain employs TRBV11-2 and TRBJ1-1; D may be TRBD1 (5 bases). V dropped 4 bases and J dropped 0 bases, with 18 bases sitting between them. Germline-derived CDR1 and CDR2 are SGHAT and FQNNGV. The CDR3 is made up of 17 amino acids. CDR3 sequence reads: CASSYSRRGEVNTEAFF. The CDR3 nucleotides are TGTGCCAGCAGCTACAGTAGGAGGGGTGAGGTGAACACTGAAGCTTTCTTT.

The rearrangement links TRBV6-1 to TRBJ2-7; possibly TRBD1 for D (5 bases). Between the trimmed V and J ends, which lost 4 bases and 0 bases, there was a span of 10 bases. Per germline, CDR1 MNHNS and CDR2 SASEGT. CDR3 length: 14 amino acids. CDR3 sequence (DNA): TGTGCCAGCAGTGTAACAGGAAACTCCTACGAGCAGTACTTC. Its protein product is CASSVTGNSYEQYF.

The rearrangement links TRBV19 to TRBJ2-7; TRBD2 matches at 8 bases. Trimming removed 0 bases from V and 2 bases from J; junction bases left unmatched: 6. The germline CDR1 and CDR2 sequences are LNHDA and SQIVND (reference sequence). This CDR3 has 16 amino acids. The CDR3 DNA reads as TGTGCCAGTAGTATAGATCGGGCTAGCGGGCCCTACGAGCAGTACTTC. It yields the protein CASSIDRASGPYEQYF.

This chain connects TRBV7-2 to TRBJ2-1; 11 positions match TRBD1. Germline V gene lookup returns CDR1 SGHTA and CDR2 FQGNSA. V lost 5 bases, J lost 4 bases, and 4 bases stayed unmatched. CDR3 length: 15 residues. The CDR3 protein is CASSRRDRGYNEQFF. The CDR3, as DNA: TGTGCCAGCAGCCGCCGGGACAGGGGGTACAATGAGCAGTTCTTC.

V and J are TRBV2 and TRBJ2-3; D remains ambiguous. Trimming removed 5 bases at V and 4 bases at J, with 16 bases between. The germline V gene encodes CDR1 SNHLY and CDR2 FYNNEI. The CDR3 consists of 15 residues. The CDR3 nucleotides are TGTGCCAGCAGTACCGTCTTAAGGAGCGCAGATACGCAGTATTTT. Translated, it gives CASSTVLRSADTQYF.

This chain joins TRBV2 and TRBJ1-6, with D unclear. This CDR3 is built from 15 residues. The V gene lost 2 bases and the J gene lost 0 bases, with 5 bases spanning the gap. Germline loops: CDR1 SNHLY, CDR2 FYNNEI. For the CDR3, the DNA is TGTGCCAGCAGTGAATTTAGCTCCTATAATTCACCCCTCCACTTT. It yields the protein CASSEFSSYNSPLHF.

The V gene is TRBV18, the J gene TRBJ2-1; 7 bases align to TRBD1. Germline CDR1 is KGHSH and CDR2 is LQKENI. With 6 bases clipped from V and 4 bases from J, the junction kept 9 bases outside the gene matches. This CDR3 has 15 amino acids. The chain's CDR3 is CASSQEGDRYNEQFF. In DNA form, the CDR3 reads TGTGCCAGCTCGCAAGAAGGGGACAGATACAATGAGCAGTTCTTC.

The chain joins TRBV10-3 to TRBJ1-2; 9 nucleotides match TRBD1. Germline V gene sequence: CDR1 ENHRY, CDR2 SYGVKD. With V trimmed by 5 bases and J by 2 bases, 3 bases remained unmatched. The CDR3 totals 14 residues. The CDR3 region is CAISRDRGNYGYTF. CDR3 coding DNA: TGTGCCATCAGTCGCGACAGGGGGAACTATGGCTACACCTTC.

The chain combines TRBV19 with TRBJ1-2; 10 bases are a match to TRBD1. Looked up from germline, CDR1 is LNHDA and CDR2 is SQIVND (reference sequence). V was clipped by 4 bases and J by 8 bases; unmatched bases: 16. The CDR3 sequence is 17 residues long. CDR3 protein: CASSTRPGTGAGYGYTF. The CDR3 DNA reads TGTGCCAGTAGTACCCGACCCGGGACAGGGGCGGGGTACGGCTACACCTTC.

This clone was found a few times. This sequence joins TRBV25-1 and TRBJ1-1; D is perhaps TRBD1 (5 bases). This CDR3 region has 12 residues. Trimming left V 8 bases short and J 3 bases short, with 10 bases between. Germline assignment: CDR1 MGHDK and CDR2 SYGVNS. CDR3 loop: CASGQGYTEAFF. CDR3 nucleotides: TGTGCCAGCGGTCAGGGCTACACTGAAGCTTTCTTT.

This clone was observed a handful of times. The rearrangement links TRBV5-1 to TRBJ2-2, with a weak D call TRBD1 (5 bases). Germline V lookup: CDR1 SGHRS, CDR2 YFSETQ. The V end was cut by 0 bases, the J end by 1 base, with 7 bases between. The CDR3 is 15 residues long. The CDR3 loop is CASSLVTGNTGELFF. The CDR3 coding sequence is TGCGCCAGCAGCTTGGTCACAGGGAACACCGGGGAGCTGTTTTTT.

The chain carries TRBV28 and TRBJ1-2; D gene uncertain. This CDR3 has 11 amino acids. The V end was cut by 6 bases, the J end by 7 bases, with 9 bases between. Germline lookup yields CDR1 MDHEN and CDR2 SYDVKM. The DNA for the CDR3 is TGTGCCAGCAGACCAACGGGTGGCTACACCTTC. It translates to CASRPTGGYTF.

This clone was seen only a few times. This chain uses TRBV5-4 with TRBJ2-5; 7 positions match TRBD1. Gene TRBJ2-7 matches the end of the DNA better, so the J call may be wrong. CDR3 length: 15 amino acids. Germline V gives CDR1 SGHNT, CDR2 YYREEE (reference sequence). CDR3 bases: TGTGCCAGCAGCCCCCGACAGGGTAGCACCTACGAGCAGTACTTC. It codes for CASSPRQGSTYEQYF.

The chain couples TRBV6-6 to TRBJ1-2, with 8 bases aligning to TRBD1. This CDR3 has 14 residues. Looked up from germline, CDR1 is MNHNY and CDR2 is SVGAGI (reference sequence). Trimming removed 4 bases from V and 6 bases from J; junction bases left unmatched: 7. The CDR3 region has the DNA TGTGCCAGCAGTTGGGTTGGGACAGGCGATGGCTACACCTTC. Translation gives CASSWVGTGDGYTF.

The V gene is TRBV27, the J gene TRBJ1-5; tentatively, D is TRBD1 (6 bases). Germline lookup yields CDR1 MNHEY and CDR2 SMNVEV (reference sequence). V was cut by 6 bases and J by 2 bases, with 11 bases left in between. This CDR3 contains 14 residues. The CDR3 loop reads CASSVQGGNQPQHF. The DNA of the CDR3 is TGTGCCAGCAGCGTACAGGGAGGCAATCAGCCCCAGCATTTT.

The rearrangement joins TRBV5-1 to TRBJ1-2; 12 bases align to TRBD1. The CDR3 sequence is 15 residues long. Germline lookup yields CDR1 SGHRS and CDR2 YFSETQ. The V and J ends lost 6 bases and 8 bases, in that order; junction bases with no gene match: 11. DNA for the CDR3: TGCGCCAGCACCTCAGGAGGGGGACAGGGGGCCGGCTACACCTTC. It yields the protein CASTSGGGQGAGYTF.

CDR3 loop: CASSLDRASYGYTF. The DNA of the CDR3 is TGCGCCAGCAGTTTGGACAGGGCCAGCTATGGCTACACCTTC. This chain links TRBV10-1 with TRBJ1-2; TRBD1 matches at 8 bases. The CDR3 length is 14 residues. Germline V gene sequence: CDR1 WNHNN, CDR2 SYGVQD (reference sequence). Trimming took 5 bases from V and 4 from J; bases not matched to a gene: 6.

The chain recombines TRBV2 with TRBJ1-4; D might be TRBD1 (6 bases). The V gene's germline CDR1 is SNHLY and CDR2 FYNNEI. The CDR3 runs 15 residues. V was clipped by 6 bases and J by 7 bases, with 18 bases between them. The CDR3 loop reads CASSPFGGLSEKLFF. CDR3 nucleotide sequence: TGTGCCAGCAGCCCTTTCGGGGGGCTAAGTGAAAAACTGTTTTTT.

The J gene is TRBJ2-1, the V gene TRBV15; 9 bases agree with TRBD1. From germline, CDR1 is LNHNV and CDR2 YYDKDF (reference sequence). Trimming removed 0 bases from V and 8 bases from J; junction bases left unmatched: 5. The CDR3 contains 15 residues. CDR3 in DNA: TGTGCCACCAGCAGAGAACAGGGGGCAGCTGATGAGCAGTTCTTC. Protein sequence: CATSREQGAADEQFF.

V is TRBV7-9 and J is TRBJ1-6; tentative D call: TRBD1 (5 bases). V was shortened by 5 bases and J by 0 bases, with 8 bases between the two germline ends. CDR3 length: 15 residues. The germline gives CDR1 SEHNR, CDR2 FQNEAQ (reference sequence). The CDR3 region has the DNA TGTGCCAGCAGCCGACAGCGCTCCTATAATTCACCCCTCCACTTT. Residues: CASSRQRSYNSPLHF. The variable domain in full, completed from reference TRBV7-9 and TRBJ1-6, reads DTGVSQNPRHKITKRGQNVTFRCDPISEHNRLYWYRQTLGQGPEFLTYFQNEAQLEKSRLLSDRFSAERPKGSFSTLEIQRTEQGDSAMYLCASSRQRSYNSPLHFGNGTRLTVT.

This chain uses TRBV13 with TRBJ1-2, with TRBD1 as a possible D gene (5 bases). This CDR3 contains 12 residues. The germline V gene has CDR1 PRHDT and CDR2 FYEKMQ (reference sequence). V lost 2 bases and J lost 8, with 9 bases in between. Here the CDR3 reads CASSLLGAGYTF. The CDR3 DNA reads TGTGCCAGCAGCTTACTAGGGGCGGGCTACACCTTC. Looking up the rest from reference TRBV13 and TRBJ1-2 gives the full variable domain: AAGVIQSPRHLIKEKRETATLKCYPIPRHDTVYWYQQGPGQDPQFLISFYEKMQSDKGSIPDRFSAQQFSDYHSELNMSSLELGDSALYFCASSLLGAGYTFGSGTRLTVV.

V usage is TRBV7-6 and J usage is TRBJ1-1, with TRBD1 matching 7 bases. After removal of 5 bases from V and 8 bases from J, the junction contained 11 bases not matched to a gene. CDR3 length: 14 amino acids. Germline CDR1 is SGHVS and CDR2 is FNYEAQ. The CDR3 nucleotides read TGTGCCAGCAGCCCCCAGGGACAGCTAAGAGAAGCTTTCTTT. Translating gives CASSPQGQLREAFF.

This chain connects TRBV10-3 to TRBJ2-6, with unresolved D. The V end lost 2 bases, the J end lost 1 base, and 6 bases lay between the germline ends. The germline V gene encodes CDR1 ENHRY and CDR2 SYGVKD. The length of the CDR3 is 15 residues. The CDR3 region has the DNA TGTGCCATCAGTGAGCTTTCTTCTGGGGCCAACGTCCTGACTTTC. Encoded protein: CAISELSSGANVLTF.